Listed below are T cell receptor beta chains from one sample, sequenced in a study of blood T cell repertoires in COVID-19. Here immunoSEQ multiplex PCR was the method, and the copy in TCRdb shows in-frame clones only, minus some. The sample contains 120,000 or so clones, 84% of which appear only once. Specimen: peripheral blood. These receptors came from a woman aged 25-40 years who had recovered from COVID-19. Each CDR3 is given with its conserved first and last residue.

cdr3_aa j_call v_call
CASSQRTSGGGEQFF TRBJ2-1 TRBV3-1/TRBV3-2
CASSLVGHLNTEAFF TRBJ1-1 TRBV5-6
CASSPGEGWGTDTQYF TRBJ2-3 TRBV6-4
CAISESGDSTDTQYF TRBJ2-3 TRBV10-3
CASTLGNTIYF TRBJ1-3 TRBV25-1
CASSSQGRGYTF TRBJ1-2 TRBV12-3/TRBV12-4
CASSLQGKYTEAFF TRBJ1-1 TRBV6-6
CASSYSKSGEADTEAFF TRBJ1-1 TRBV6-2/TRBV6-3
CASTGNDRPQHF TRBJ1-5 TRBV6-5
CASSIGLALLYEQYF TRBJ2-7 TRBV6-5
CASSPRMQATGELFF TRBJ2-2 TRBV19
CASSQQGANEAFF TRBJ1-1 TRBV2
CASSSRTANTEAFF TRBJ1-1 TRBV5-1
CASSPGTGGRSGYTF TRBJ1-2 TRBV3-1/TRBV3-2
CASSLEWGATDTQYF TRBJ2-3 TRBV5-1
CASSSTSGAYEQYF TRBJ2-7 TRBV7-8
CASSLGGFFYGYTF TRBJ1-2 TRBV7-8